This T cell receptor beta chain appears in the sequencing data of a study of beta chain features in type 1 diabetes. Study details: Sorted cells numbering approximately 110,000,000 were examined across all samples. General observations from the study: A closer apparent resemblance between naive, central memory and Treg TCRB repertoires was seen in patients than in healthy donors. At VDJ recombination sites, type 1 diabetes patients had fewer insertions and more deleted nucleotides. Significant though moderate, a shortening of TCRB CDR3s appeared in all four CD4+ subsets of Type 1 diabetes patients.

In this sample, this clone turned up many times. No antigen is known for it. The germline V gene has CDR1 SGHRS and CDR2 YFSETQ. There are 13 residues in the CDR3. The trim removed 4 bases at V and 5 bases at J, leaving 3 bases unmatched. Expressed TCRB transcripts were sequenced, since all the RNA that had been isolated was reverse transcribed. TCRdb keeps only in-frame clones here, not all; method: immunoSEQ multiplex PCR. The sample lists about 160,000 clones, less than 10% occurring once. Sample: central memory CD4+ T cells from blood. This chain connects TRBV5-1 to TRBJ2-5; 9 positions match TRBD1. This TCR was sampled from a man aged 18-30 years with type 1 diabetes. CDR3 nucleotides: TGCGCCAGCAGCACAGGGGGCTCGGAGACCCAGTACTTC. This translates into CASSTGGSETQYF.